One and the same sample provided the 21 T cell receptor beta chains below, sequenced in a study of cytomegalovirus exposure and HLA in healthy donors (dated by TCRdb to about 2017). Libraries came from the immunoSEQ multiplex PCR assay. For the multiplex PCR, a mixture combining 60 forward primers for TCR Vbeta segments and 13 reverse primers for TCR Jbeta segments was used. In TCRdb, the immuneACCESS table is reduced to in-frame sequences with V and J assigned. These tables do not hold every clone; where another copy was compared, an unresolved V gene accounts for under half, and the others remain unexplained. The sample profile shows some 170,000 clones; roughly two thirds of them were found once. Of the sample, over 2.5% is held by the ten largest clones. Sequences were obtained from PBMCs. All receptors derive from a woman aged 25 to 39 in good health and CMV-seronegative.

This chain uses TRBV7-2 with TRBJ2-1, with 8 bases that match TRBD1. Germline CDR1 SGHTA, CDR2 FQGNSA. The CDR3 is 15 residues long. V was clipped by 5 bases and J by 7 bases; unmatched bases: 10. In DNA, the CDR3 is TGTGCCAGCAGCACCCGAGGACAGGGCTTTAATGAGCAGTTCTTC. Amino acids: CASSTRGQGFNEQFF. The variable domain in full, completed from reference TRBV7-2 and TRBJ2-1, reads GAGVSQSPSNKVTEKGKDVELRCDPISGHTALYWYRQSLGQGLEFLIYFQGNSAPDKSGLPSDRFSAERTGGSVSTLTIQRTQQEDSAVYLCASSTRGQGFNEQFFGPGTRLTVL.

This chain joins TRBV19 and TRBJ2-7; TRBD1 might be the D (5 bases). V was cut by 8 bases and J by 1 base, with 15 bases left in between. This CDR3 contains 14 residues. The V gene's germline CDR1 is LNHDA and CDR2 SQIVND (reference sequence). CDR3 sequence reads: CASQDSRLSYEQYF. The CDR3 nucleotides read TGTGCCAGTCAAGACAGCCGGCTATCCTACGAGCAGTACTTC.

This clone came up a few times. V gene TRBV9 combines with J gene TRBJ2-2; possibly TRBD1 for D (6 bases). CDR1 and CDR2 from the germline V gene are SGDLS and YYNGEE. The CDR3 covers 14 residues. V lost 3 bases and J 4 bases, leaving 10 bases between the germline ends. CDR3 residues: CASSAGHSTGELFF. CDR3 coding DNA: TGTGCCAGCAGCGCGGGACATTCCACCGGGGAGCTGTTTTTT.

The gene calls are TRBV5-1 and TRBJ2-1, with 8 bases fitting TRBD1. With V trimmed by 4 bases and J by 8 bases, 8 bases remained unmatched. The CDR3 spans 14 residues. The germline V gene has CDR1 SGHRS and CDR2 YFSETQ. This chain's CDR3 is CASSPGQVRDEQFF. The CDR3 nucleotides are TGCGCCAGCAGCCCGGGACAGGTTCGGGATGAGCAGTTCTTC.

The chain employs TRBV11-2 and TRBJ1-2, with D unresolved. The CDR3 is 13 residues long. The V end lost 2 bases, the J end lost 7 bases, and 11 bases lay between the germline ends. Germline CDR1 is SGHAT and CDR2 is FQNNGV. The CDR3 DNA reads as TGTGCCAGCAGCTTAAACTATGCTATTGGCTACACCTTC. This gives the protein CASSLNYAIGYTF.

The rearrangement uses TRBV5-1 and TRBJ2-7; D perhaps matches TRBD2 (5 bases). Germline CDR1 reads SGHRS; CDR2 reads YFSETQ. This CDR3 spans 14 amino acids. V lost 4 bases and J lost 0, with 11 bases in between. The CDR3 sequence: CASSPPGSSYEQYF. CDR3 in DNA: TGCGCCAGCAGCCCCCCTGGGAGCTCCTACGAGCAGTACTTC.

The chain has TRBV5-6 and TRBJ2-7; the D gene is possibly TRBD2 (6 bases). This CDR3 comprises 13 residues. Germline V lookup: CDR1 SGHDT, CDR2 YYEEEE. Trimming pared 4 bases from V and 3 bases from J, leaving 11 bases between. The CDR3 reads CASSPAGGYEQYF. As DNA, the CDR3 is TGTGCCAGCAGCCCGGCCGGGGGCTACGAGCAGTACTTC.

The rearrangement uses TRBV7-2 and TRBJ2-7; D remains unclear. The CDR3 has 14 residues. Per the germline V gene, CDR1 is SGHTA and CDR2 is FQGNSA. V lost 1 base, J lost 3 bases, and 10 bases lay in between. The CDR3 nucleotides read TGTGCCAGCAGCTTAGGCCCAAGAGACTACGAGCAGTACTTC. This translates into CASSLGPRDYEQYF.

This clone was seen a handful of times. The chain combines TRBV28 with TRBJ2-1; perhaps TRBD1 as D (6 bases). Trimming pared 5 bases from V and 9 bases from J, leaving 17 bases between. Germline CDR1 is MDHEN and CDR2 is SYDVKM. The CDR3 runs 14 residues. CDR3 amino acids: CASSRPGELSEQFF. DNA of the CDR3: TGTGCCAGCAGTCGGCCAGGGGAGTTGAGTGAGCAGTTCTTC.

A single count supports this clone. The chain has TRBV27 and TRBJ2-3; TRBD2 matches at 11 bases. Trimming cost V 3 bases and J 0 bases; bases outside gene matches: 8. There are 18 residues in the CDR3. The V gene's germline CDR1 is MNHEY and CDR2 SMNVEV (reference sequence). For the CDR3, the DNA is TGTGCCAGCAGTTTCTTCCGGGCTAGCGGGGGGAGCACAGATACGCAGTATTTT. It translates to CASSFFRASGGSTDTQYF.

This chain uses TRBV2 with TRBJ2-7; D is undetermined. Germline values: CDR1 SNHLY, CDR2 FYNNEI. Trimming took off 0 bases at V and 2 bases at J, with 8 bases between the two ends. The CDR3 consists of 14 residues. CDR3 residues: CASSEAPGAYEQYF. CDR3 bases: TGTGCCAGCAGTGAAGCGCCCGGAGCCTACGAGCAGTACTTC.

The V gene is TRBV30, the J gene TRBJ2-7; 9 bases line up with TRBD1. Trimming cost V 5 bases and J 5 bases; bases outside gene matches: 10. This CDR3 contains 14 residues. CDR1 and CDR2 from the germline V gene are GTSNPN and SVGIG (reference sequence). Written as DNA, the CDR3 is TGTGCCTGGGACCGGGACAGGGAAAACGACGAGCAGTACTTC. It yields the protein CAWDRDRENDEQYF. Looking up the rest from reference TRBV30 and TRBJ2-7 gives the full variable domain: SQTIHQWPATLVQPVGSPLSLECTVEGTSNPNLYWYRQAAGRGLQLLFYSVGIGQISSEVPQNLSASRPQDRQFILSSKKLLLSDSGFYLCAWDRDRENDEQYFGPGTRLTVT.

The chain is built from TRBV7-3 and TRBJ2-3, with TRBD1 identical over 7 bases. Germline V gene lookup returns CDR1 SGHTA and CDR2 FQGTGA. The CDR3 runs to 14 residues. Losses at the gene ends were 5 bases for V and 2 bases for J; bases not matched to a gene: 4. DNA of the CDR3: TGTGCCAGCAGCCTCGACAGGGACACAGATACGCAGTATTTT. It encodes CASSLDRDTDTQYF. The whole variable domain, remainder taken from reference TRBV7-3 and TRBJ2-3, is GAGVSQTPSNKVTEKGKYVELRCDPISGHTALYWYRQSLGQGPEFLIYFQGTGAADDSGLPNDRFFAVRPEGSVSTLKIQRTERGDSAVYLCASSLDRDTDTQYFGPGTRLTVL.

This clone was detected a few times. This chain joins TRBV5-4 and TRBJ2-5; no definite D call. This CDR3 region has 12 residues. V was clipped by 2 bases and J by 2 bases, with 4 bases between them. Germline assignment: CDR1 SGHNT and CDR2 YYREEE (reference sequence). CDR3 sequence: CASSFLQETQYF. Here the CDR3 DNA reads TGTGCCAGCAGCTTCCTACAAGAGACCCAGTACTTC.

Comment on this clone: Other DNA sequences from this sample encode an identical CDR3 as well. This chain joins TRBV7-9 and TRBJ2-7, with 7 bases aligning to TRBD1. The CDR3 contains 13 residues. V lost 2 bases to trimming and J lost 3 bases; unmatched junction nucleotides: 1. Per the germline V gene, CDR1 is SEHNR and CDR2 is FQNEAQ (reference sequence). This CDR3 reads CASSLSGGYEQYF. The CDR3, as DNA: TGTGCCAGCAGCTTATCAGGGGGCTACGAGCAGTACTTC.

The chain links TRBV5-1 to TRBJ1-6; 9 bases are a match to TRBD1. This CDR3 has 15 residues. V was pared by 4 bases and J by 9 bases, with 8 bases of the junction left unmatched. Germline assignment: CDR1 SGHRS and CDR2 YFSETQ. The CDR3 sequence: CASSEGQGYGSPLHF. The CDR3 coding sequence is TGCGCCAGCAGCGAGGGACAGGGTTACGGTTCACCCCTCCACTTT.

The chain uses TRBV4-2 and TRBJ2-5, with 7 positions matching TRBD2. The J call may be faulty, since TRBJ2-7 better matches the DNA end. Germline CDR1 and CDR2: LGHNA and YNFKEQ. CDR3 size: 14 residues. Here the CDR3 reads CASSQETSPYEQYF. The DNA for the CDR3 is TGTGCCAGCAGCCAAGAGACTAGCCCCTACGAGCAGTACTTC.

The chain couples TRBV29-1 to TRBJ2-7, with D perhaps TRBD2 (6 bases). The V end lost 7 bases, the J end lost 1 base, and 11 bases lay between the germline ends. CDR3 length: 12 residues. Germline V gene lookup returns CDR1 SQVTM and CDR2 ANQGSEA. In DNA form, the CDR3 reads TGCAGCGCCACGACTAGTTCCTACGAGCAGTACTTC. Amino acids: CSATTSSYEQYF.

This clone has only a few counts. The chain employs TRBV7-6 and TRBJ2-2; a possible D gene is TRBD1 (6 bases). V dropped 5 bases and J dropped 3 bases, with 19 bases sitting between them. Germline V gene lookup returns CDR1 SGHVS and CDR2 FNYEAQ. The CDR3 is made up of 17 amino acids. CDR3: CASSAVGAVSDTGELFF. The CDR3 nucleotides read TGTGCCAGCAGCGCCGTGGGGGCGGTTTCCGACACCGGGGAGCTGTTTTTT.

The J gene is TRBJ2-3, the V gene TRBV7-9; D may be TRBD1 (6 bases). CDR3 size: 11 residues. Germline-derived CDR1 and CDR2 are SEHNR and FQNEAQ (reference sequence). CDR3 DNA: TGTGTAGGGGGAGGCACAGATACGCAGTATTTT. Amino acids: CVGGGTDTQYF.

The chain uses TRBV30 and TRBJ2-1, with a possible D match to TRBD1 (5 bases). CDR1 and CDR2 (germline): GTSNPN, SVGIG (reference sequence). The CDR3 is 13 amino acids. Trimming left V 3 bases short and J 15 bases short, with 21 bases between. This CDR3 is CAWSPYAAGLRFF. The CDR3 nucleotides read TGTGCCTGGAGCCCGTACGCGGCAGGGCTACGGTTCTTC.